The text below deals with one TCR beta chain. Its antigen is currently unknown. With a J-beta primer mix and a sample-barcoded 5' primer, a second PCR ran roughly 6 to 11 cycles. Template switching added a 12-random-nucleotide identifier to every cDNA molecule. In TCRdb, the 5' RACE reads were re-called with MiXCR into one record per CDR3 protein. The sample holds about 1.5 million distinct CDR3 sequences; 35% to 45% are singletons and the top ten take just over 4%. This sample is part of a study of blood T cells in healthy people across ages. Per germline, CDR1 SGHRS and CDR2 YFSETQ. The V end lost 4 bases, the J end lost 3 bases, and 15 bases lay between the germline ends. This CDR3 contains 15 residues. Study results and limitations: Measured against age, TCR beta diversity per million T cells decreased in a roughly linear manner. Researchers judged that diversity estimates from one million T cells fell short of true values. It was not known whether donors were CMV positive (a possible confounder of expanded clonotype changes).

The sequenced sample was blood. The clonotype was recovered from a young woman in good health. This chain joins TRBV5-1 and TRBJ2-3, with D perhaps matching TRBD1 or TRBD2 (5 bases each). CDR3 sequence reads: CASSGEGLRTDTQYF. DNA of the CDR3: TGCGCCAGCAGCGGTGAGGGGTTGAGGACAGATACGCAGTATTTT.